Presented here are 23 T cell receptor beta chains from one specimen sequenced in a study of blood T cell repertoires in COVID-19. Method: immunoSEQ multiplex PCR; TCRdb's copy keeps in-frame clones and lacks some. The table has about 190,000 clones, 84% seen once. The sample was peripheral blood. Every receptor here comes from a woman aged 65 to 85 with active or convalescent COVID-19.

The table lists this clone with a few counts. V is TRBV27 and J is TRBJ2-7, with 9 positions matching TRBD1. V gave up 5 bases and J gave up 3 bases; unmatched junction bases: 8. This CDR3 has 15 amino acids. In germline, CDR1 is MNHEY, CDR2 SMNVEV (reference sequence). The CDR3 DNA reads as TGTGCCAGCAGTCCGTCCGGGACAGGGAACTACGAGCAGTACTTC. Translated: CASSPSGTGNYEQYF.

This clone was observed a few times. The rearrangement links TRBV20-1 to TRBJ2-1; possible D gene TRBD1, 6 bases. Deletions cut 6 bases from V and 10 bases from J, with 13 bases between. Germline loops: CDR1 DFQATT, CDR2 SNEGSKA (reference sequence). The length of the CDR3 is 11 residues. The chain's CDR3 is CSAPTGYEQFF. CDR3 in DNA: TGCAGTGCCCCGACAGGTTACGAGCAGTTCTTC.

This sequence joins TRBV28 and TRBJ2-7; TRBD2 aligns across 7 bases. CDR1 and CDR2 from the germline V gene are MDHEN and SYDVKM. The CDR3 sequence is 14 residues long. The J segment lost 1 base and the V segment lost 7 bases, leaving 7 bases of the junction unmatched. CDR3 sequence (DNA): TGTGCCAGCACTGTGGGAGGGCCGTCCTACGAGCAGTACTTC. This gives the protein CASTVGGPSYEQYF.

The chain carries TRBV3-1 (or the pseudogene TRBV3-2) and TRBJ2-3; 8 positions match TRBD1. Trimming at V came to 8 bases and at J to 0 bases, leaving 7 bases not matched to a gene. The CDR3 has 15 amino acids. The V gene's germline CDR1 is LGHDT and CDR2 YNNKEL (reference sequence). The CDR3 DNA reads TGTGCCAGCCGAAACAGGGGGTCGAGCACAGATACGCAGTATTTT. Amino acid sequence: CASRNRGSSTDTQYF.

This clone was seen only a few times. The gene calls are TRBV5-1 and TRBJ2-5; TRBD1 might be the D (8 bases). This CDR3 region has 15 residues. In germline, CDR1 is SGHRS, CDR2 YFSETQ. Trimming took off 5 bases at V and 7 bases at J, with 21 bases between the two ends. The CDR3 region has the DNA TGCGCCAGCAGTCAGACAGGGGAGGGTCTATGGACCCAGTACTTC. Amino acids: CASSQTGEGLWTQYF.

The rearrangement links TRBV29-1 to TRBJ2-5, with a possible D match to TRBD1 (5 bases). The CDR3 contains 12 residues. Germline CDR1 SQVTM, CDR2 ANQGSEA. The V gene lost 4 bases and the J gene lost 7 bases, with 13 bases spanning the gap. CDR3 in amino acids: CSVGGRVGTQYF. In nucleotides, the CDR3 is TGCAGCGTTGGGGGCCGGGTTGGGACCCAGTACTTC.

The rearrangement uses TRBV7-8 and TRBJ2-7; D unresolved. The CDR3 totals 11 residues. Germline CDR1 reads SGHVS; CDR2 reads FQNEAQ. The V end lost 5 bases, the J end lost 5 bases, and 7 bases lay between the germline ends. CDR3 in amino acids: CASSASHEQYF. The CDR3 nucleotides read TGTGCCAGCAGCGCGTCCCACGAGCAGTACTTC.

The chain combines TRBV29-1 with TRBJ1-1; the D gene is possibly TRBD1 (5 bases). Between the trimmed V and J ends, which lost 6 bases and 11 bases, there was a span of 22 bases. Per the germline V gene, CDR1 is SQVTM and CDR2 is ANQGSEA. This CDR3 comprises 13 residues. In DNA form, the CDR3 reads TGCAGCGTGGCCCGCGAAAGGACAAGCGAGGCTTTCTTT. Residues: CSVARERTSEAFF.

V is TRBV5-1 and J is TRBJ2-1; 7 bases are a match to TRBD2. This CDR3 has 13 amino acids. Unmatched junction bases numbered 5, after V lost 4 bases and J lost 7 bases. Germline CDR1 is SGHRS and CDR2 is YFSETQ. The CDR3 protein is CASSREAGNEQFF. For the CDR3, the DNA is TGCGCCAGCAGCCGGGAAGCGGGGAATGAGCAGTTCTTC.

The rearrangement uses TRBV29-1 and TRBJ1-2; D is undetermined. The V end lost 4 bases, the J end lost 6 bases, and 15 bases lay between the germline ends. The CDR3 covers 13 residues. Per germline, CDR1 SQVTM and CDR2 ANQGSEA. The CDR3 nucleotides read TGCAGCGTTGGGGCCAGTCAGGTTGATGGCTACACCTTC. Translated: CSVGASQVDGYTF.

Only one count was recorded for this clone. The chain joins TRBV5-3 to TRBJ2-1, with D maybe TRBD2 (5 bases). TRBV5-3 is known as an ORF, though its function is uncertain. Trimming removed 3 bases from V and 0 bases from J, with 10 bases in between. CDR3 length: 15 residues. CDR3 DNA sequence: TGTGCCAGAAGCTGGAAGCGGTTCTCCTACAATGAGCAGTTCTTC. The encoded protein is CARSWKRFSYNEQFF.

CDR3 in amino acids: CASSAEASGGAKNIQYF. The DNA for the CDR3 is TGTGCCAGCAGCGCAGAGGCTAGCGGAGGAGCCAAAAACATTCAGTACTTC. V gene TRBV9 combines with J gene TRBJ2-4; 7 positions agree with TRBD2. Germline assignment: CDR1 SGDLS and CDR2 YYNGEE. The V and J ends lost 3 bases and 0 bases, in that order; junction bases with no gene match: 9. The CDR3 is 17 amino acids.

This sequence joins TRBV19 and TRBJ2-1, with D perhaps matching TRBD2 (6 bases). The CDR3 extends over 15 amino acids. In germline, CDR1 is LNHDA, CDR2 SQIVND (reference sequence). The V gene lost 3 bases and the J gene lost 0 bases, with 9 bases spanning the gap. For the CDR3, the DNA is TGTGCCAGTAGTATGGCGGGGCCCTCCTACAATGAGCAGTTCTTC. It codes for CASSMAGPSYNEQFF.

The gene calls are TRBV14 and TRBJ2-2, with D possibly TRBD2 on 6 matching bases. The germline V gene encodes CDR1 SGHDN and CDR2 FVKESK. The CDR3 has 19 amino acids. With 0 bases removed from V and 1 base from J, the gap between germline ends came to 18 bases. The CDR3 region is CASSQDTGRWRGNTGELFF. In nucleotides, the CDR3 is TGTGCCAGCAGCCAAGATACTGGACGGTGGCGGGGGAACACCGGGGAGCTGTTTTTT.

This clone was seen once. V usage is TRBV5-1 and J usage is TRBJ2-7; 9 nucleotides align to TRBD1. V gave up 4 bases and J gave up 4 bases; unmatched junction bases: 9. This CDR3 region has 15 residues. Germline lookup yields CDR1 SGHRS and CDR2 YFSETQ. CDR3 residues: CASSHNPGQGYEQYF. For the CDR3, the DNA is TGCGCCAGCAGCCATAATCCGGGACAGGGTTACGAGCAGTACTTC.

A note on this clone: Other DNA sequences in the sample encode the same CDR3. Here the CDR3 DNA reads TGTGCCAGCAGCCTTAAGACAGTAGGCACAGATACGCAGTATTTT. Encoded protein: CASSLKTVGTDTQYF. V and J are TRBV28 and TRBJ2-3; tentatively, D is TRBD1 (5 bases). CDR1 is MDHEN and CDR2 is SYDVKM in the germline V gene. V was trimmed by 6 bases and J by 1 base, leaving 14 bases between them. The CDR3 covers 15 residues.

This clone occurred a few times. J is TRBJ1-1 and V is TRBV3-1 (or the pseudogene TRBV3-2); tentative D call: TRBD1 (6 bases). This CDR3 has 13 residues. Trimming took 4 bases from V and 7 from J, leaving 13 bases between them. CDR1 is LGHDT, CDR2 YNNKEL, per germline (reference sequence). Written as DNA, the CDR3 is TGTGCCAGCAGCCCGATACTGGACAGTGAAGCTTTCTTT. Residues: CASSPILDSEAFF.

The chain has TRBV12-2 and TRBJ2-7; the table assigns TRBD2, which was not confirmed against the DNA. TRBV12-2 constitutes a pseudogene. The CDR3 spans 15 residues. CDR3 bases: TGTGCAAGTCGCTCCGGGACTAGCGGGCACCACGAGCAGTACTTC. It yields the protein CASRSGTSGHHEQYF.

V is TRBV7-3 and J is TRBJ2-1, with a possible D match to TRBD2 (5 bases). The germline V and J ends were trimmed by 3 bases and 14 bases, with 14 bases remaining between them. Per germline, CDR1 SGHTA and CDR2 FQGTGA. This CDR3 comprises 12 residues. CDR3 protein: CASSFDYQSKFF. In DNA, the CDR3 is TGTGCCAGCAGCTTCGACTACCAGAGCAAGTTCTTC.

The rearrangement uses TRBV6-1 and TRBJ1-4; D remains unclear. The germline CDR1 and CDR2 sequences are MNHNS and SASEGT. The germline V and J ends were trimmed by 0 bases and 5 bases, with 13 bases remaining between them. The CDR3 has 16 residues. The CDR3 bases are TGTGCCAGCAGTGAAGCGCATGGCAGCGGAAATGAAAAACTGTTTTTT. Encoded protein: CASSEAHGSGNEKLFF.

This clone was recorded a few times. This chain joins TRBV3-1 (or the pseudogene TRBV3-2) and TRBJ2-1; 10 bases map to TRBD2. Germline lookup yields CDR1 LGHDT and CDR2 YNNKEL (reference sequence). The CDR3 spans 14 residues. With V trimmed by 4 bases and J by 5 bases, 2 bases remained unmatched. The DNA of the CDR3 is TGTGCCAGCAGCCTGGGACTAGCGCACAATGAGCAGTTCTTC. The encoded protein is CASSLGLAHNEQFF.

The rearrangement uses TRBV2 and TRBJ2-5, with TRBD2 matching over 10 bases. Germline lookup yields CDR1 SNHLY and CDR2 FYNNEI. CDR3 size: 15 residues. Trimming at V came to 2 bases and at J to 5 bases, leaving 5 bases not matched to a gene. CDR3 nucleotide sequence: TGTGCCAGCAGTGAATCACTAGCGGGAACGGAGACCCAGTACTTC. It specifies CASSESLAGTETQYF. Full variable domain (missing parts from reference TRBV2 and TRBJ2-5): EPEVTQTPSHQVTQMGQEVILRCVPISNHLYFYWYRQILGQKVEFLVSFYNNEISEKSEIFDDQFSVERPDGSNFTLKIRSTKLEDSAMYFCASSESLAGTETQYFGPGTRLLVL.

The V and J genes are TRBV7-3 and TRBJ1-1; 8 bases fit TRBD1. The CDR3 has 13 amino acids. The junction had 5 bases not matched to a gene; V was cut back by 6 bases and J by 5 bases. Germline CDR1 SGHTA, CDR2 FQGTGA. CDR3 DNA sequence: TGTGCCAGCAGTAAACAGGGGGGAACTGAAGCTTTCTTT. Protein product: CASSKQGGTEAFF.